Below, 8 T cell receptor beta chains from the same sample are listed, as sequenced in a study of beta chain features in type 1 diabetes. The isolated RNA, all of it, was reverse transcribed, so expressed TCRB transcripts were what got sequenced. Profiling relied on immunoSEQ multiplex PCR, and the TCRdb table lists in-frame clones only, not all of them. Of 400,000 to 500,000 clones detected, roughly 14% appear once; the ten largest clones hold 0.03% to 0.04%. Material: naive CD4+ T cells from blood. The source is a man aged 30 to 45 in good health.

The chain carries TRBV10-3 and TRBJ1-1; perhaps TRBD1 as D (6 bases). With 4 bases removed from V and 4 bases from J, the gap between germline ends came to 10 bases. This CDR3 has 13 residues. In germline, CDR1 is ENHRY, CDR2 SYGVKD. DNA for the CDR3: TGTGCCATCAGTGCAGCAGGGGTCACTGAAGCTTTCTTT. It yields the protein CAISAAGVTEAFF.

This clone has a handful of counts. The chain joins TRBV6-5 to TRBJ2-7; 9 positions match TRBD1. This CDR3 comprises 15 residues. V shed 2 bases, J shed 6 bases, and the junction held 8 bases outside the gene matches. CDR1 MNHEY and CDR2 SVGAGI come from the germline V gene. The CDR3 reads CASSYRDRVFGEQYV. CDR3 nucleotide sequence: TGTGCCAGCAGTTACAGGGACAGGGTATTTGGCGAGCAGTACGTC.

This clone was seen more than once but under ten times. This chain uses TRBV28 with TRBJ2-5; no clear D gene. Germline CDR1 and CDR2: MDHEN and SYDVKM. The CDR3 contains 12 residues. Trimming left V 2 bases short and J 4 bases short, with 5 bases between. The CDR3 nucleotides are TGTGCCAGCAGTTTACAGACAGAGACCCAGTACTTC. It translates to CASSLQTETQYF.

Only one count was recorded for this clone. The J gene is TRBJ2-7, the V gene TRBV7-2; 7 nucleotides agree with TRBD1. The CDR3 runs to 16 residues. The trim removed 5 bases at V and 2 bases at J, leaving 12 bases unmatched. The V gene's germline CDR1 is SGHTA and CDR2 FQGNSA. CDR3 region: CASSLTGTVLTYEQYF. Written as DNA, the CDR3 is TGTGCCAGCAGCCTAACCGGGACAGTACTTACCTACGAGCAGTACTTC. The full variable domain, in which reference TRBV7-2 and TRBJ2-7 provide the parts outside the CDR3, is GAGVSQSPSNKVTEKGKDVELRCDPISGHTALYWYRQSLGQGLEFLIYFQGNSAPDKSGLPSDRFSAERTGGSVSTLTIQRTQQEDSAVYLCASSLTGTVLTYEQYFGPGTRLTVT.

In its sample, this clone was seen once. The V call is TRBV5-1, the J call TRBJ1-1; D is perhaps TRBD1 (5 bases). Germline V gene data show CDR1 as SGHRS and CDR2 as YFSETQ. The CDR3 runs to 15 residues. Between the trimmed V and J ends, which lost 3 bases and 1 base, there was a span of 13 bases. The CDR3 nucleotides are TGCGCCAGCAGCTACTCGCAGGGTCGGAACACTGAAGCTTTCTTT. Protein product: CASSYSQGRNTEAFF.

The chain is built from TRBV27 and TRBJ2-5; the match to TRBD1 covers 7 bases. Germline trimming cut 4 bases from V and 1 base from J; bases unmatched to any gene: 9. The CDR3 contains 16 residues. The germline V gene has CDR1 MNHEY and CDR2 SMNVEV (reference sequence). In DNA, the CDR3 is TGTGCCAGCAGTTCCGGGACAGCGAAGGTCCAAGAGACCCAGTACTTC. Protein product: CASSSGTAKVQETQYF.

This clone has only a few counts. The rearrangement joins TRBV15 to TRBJ2-4; 8 nucleotides agree with TRBD2. This CDR3 region has 16 residues. V shed 5 bases, J shed 7 bases, and the junction held 13 bases outside the gene matches. Germline assignment: CDR1 LNHNV and CDR2 YYDKDF (reference sequence). The CDR3 is CATSPQKAGGRNIQYF. The CDR3 region has the DNA TGTGCCACCAGCCCCCAAAAGGCGGGAGGTCGGAACATTCAGTACTTC.

The rearrangement uses TRBV29-1 and TRBJ1-3; possible D gene TRBD1, 6 bases. The CDR3 is 14 residues long. The V and J ends lost 7 bases and 0 bases respectively, with 13 bases between them. Germline V gene sequence: CDR1 SQVTM, CDR2 ANQGSEA. CDR3 coding DNA: TGCAGCGCCGTGACAGGAGCCTCTGGAAACACCATATATTTT. The encoded protein is CSAVTGASGNTIYF.